This T cell receptor (beta chain) was sequenced during a study of T cell clonotyping in hematopoietic cell transplantation. The time point denotes: recipient sample about 28 days before transplant, after cytoreduction. Recipients were bled about 28 days pretransplant and at posttransplant days 30, 100, 180. Germline V gene sequence: CDR1 SGHVS, CDR2 FNYEAQ. CDR3 length: 14 amino acids. The J segment lost 8 bases and the V segment lost 6 bases, leaving 4 bases of the junction unmatched. Sequencing used immunoSEQ multiplex PCR; TCRdb keeps in-frame clones, though not all of them. The sample includes some 76,000 clones, approximately 95% seen only once; the top ten take roughly 1.8%.

The source was peripheral blood mononuclear cells, collected before stem cell transplant. The chain joins TRBV7-6 to TRBJ2-1, with 13 nucleotides matching TRBD2. This TCR was sampled from a woman between 45 and 65 years old with acute myeloid leukemia. Some clones in this sample may be carry-over from other donors' samples. The CDR3 loop reads CASSLGLAGDEQFF. The DNA for the CDR3 is TGTGCCAGCAGTCTTGGACTAGCGGGAGATGAGCAGTTCTTC.